The present TCR beta chain was sequenced within a study of cytomegalovirus exposure and HLA in healthy donors. Study context: Genetic ancestry analysis placed approximately 80% of the 300 to 500 donors that were genotyped in the Caucasian-associated cluster.

PCR involved 60 Vbeta and 13 Jbeta primers. The data were produced by immunoSEQ multiplex PCR, yet TCRdb's version contains in-frame clones alone and is incomplete. The ten top clones account for 1%, within a sample of 100,000 to 150,000 clones. General observations from the study: It is likely that the observed cluster of highly shared sequence variants was a sequencing artifact. The study reported that TCR beta sequences accurately predicted HLA-A and HLA-B alleles in most subjects.

In regard to this clone: Its antigen remains unknown.

The CDR3 consists of 15 residues. The germline gives CDR1 SGHDT, CDR2 YYEEEE. V lost 6 bases, J lost 1 base, and 9 bases stayed unmatched. V usage is TRBV5-6 and J usage is TRBJ1-1; TRBD1 agrees at 7 bases. Sequencing was carried out using PBMCs. This clonotype originated in a man aged 18 to 30 in good health and CMV-seronegative. The CDR3 DNA sequence: TGTGCCAGCACCCAATTAGGGACAGCGAACACTGAAGCTTTCTTT. It translates to CASTQLGTANTEAFF. The full variable domain, completed using reference TRBV5-6 and TRBJ1-1, is DAGVTQSPTHLIKTRGQQVTLRCSPKSGHDTVSWYQQALGQGPQFIFQYYEEEERQRGNFPDRFSGHQFPNYSSELNVNALLLGDSALYLCASTQLGTANTEAFFGQGTRLTVV.